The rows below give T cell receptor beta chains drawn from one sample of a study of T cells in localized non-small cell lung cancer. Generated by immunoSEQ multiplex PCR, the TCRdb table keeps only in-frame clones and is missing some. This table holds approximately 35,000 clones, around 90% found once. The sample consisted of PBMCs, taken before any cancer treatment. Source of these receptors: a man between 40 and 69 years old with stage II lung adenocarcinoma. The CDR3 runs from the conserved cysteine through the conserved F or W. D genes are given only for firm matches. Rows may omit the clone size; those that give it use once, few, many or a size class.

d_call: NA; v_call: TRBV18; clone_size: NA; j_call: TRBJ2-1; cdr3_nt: TGTGCCAGCTCCTCCTTCGGGAATGAGCAGTTCTTC; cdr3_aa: CASSSFGNEQFF
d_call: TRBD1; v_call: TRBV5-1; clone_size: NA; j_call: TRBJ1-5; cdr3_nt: TGCGCCAGCAGCTTGGGAAAAGGGGGACAGGAGCCCCAGCATTTT; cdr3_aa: CASSLGKGGQEPQHF
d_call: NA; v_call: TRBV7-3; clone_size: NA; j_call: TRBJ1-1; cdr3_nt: TGTGCCAGCAGCCCCCCCGTAATGAACACTGAAGCTTTCTTT; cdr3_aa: CASSPPVMNTEAFF
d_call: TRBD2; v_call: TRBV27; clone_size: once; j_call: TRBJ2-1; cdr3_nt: TGTGCCAGCTGCCTCGGGACTAGCGGACCCTCCTACAATGAGCAGTTCTTC; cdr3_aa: CASCLGTSGPSYNEQFF
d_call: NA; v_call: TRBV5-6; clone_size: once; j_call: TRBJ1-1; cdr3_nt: TGTGCCAGCAGCCCGGGCAGGATACTGAACACTGAAGCTTTCTTT; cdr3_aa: CASSPGRILNTEAFF
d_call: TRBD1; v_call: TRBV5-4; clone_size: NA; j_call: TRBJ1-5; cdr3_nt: TGTGCCAGCAGTTTACGAGTGGACAGGGAGGACAATCAGCCCCAGCATTTT; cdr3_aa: CASSLRVDREDNQPQHF
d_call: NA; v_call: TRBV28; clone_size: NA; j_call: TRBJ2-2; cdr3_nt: TGTGCCAGCAGTTTCTTACAGGGTGAGCTGTTTTTT; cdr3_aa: CASSFLQGELFF
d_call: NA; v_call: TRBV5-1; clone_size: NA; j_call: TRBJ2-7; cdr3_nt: TGCGCCAGCAGGGCAGGGGTGGACGAGCAGTACTTC; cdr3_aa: CASRAGVDEQYF
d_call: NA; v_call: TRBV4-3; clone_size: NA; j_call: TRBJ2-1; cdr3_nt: TGCGCCAGCAGCCAAGATTCCGGGTGGAGGGAGCAGTTCTTC; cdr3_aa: CASSQDSGWREQFF
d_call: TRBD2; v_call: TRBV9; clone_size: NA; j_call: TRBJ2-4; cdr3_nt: TGTGCCAGCAGCGGGACTAGCGGGATAAACATTCAGTACTTC; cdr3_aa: CASSGTSGINIQYF
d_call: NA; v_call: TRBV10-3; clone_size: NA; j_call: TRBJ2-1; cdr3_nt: TGTGCCATCAGTGAGGCAGGGTACAATGAGCAGTTCTTC; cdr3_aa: CAISEAGYNEQFF
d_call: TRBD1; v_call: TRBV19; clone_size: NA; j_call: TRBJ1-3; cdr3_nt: TGTGCCAGTACCCTCAACAGGGGGCCGGGAAACACCATATATTTT; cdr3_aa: CASTLNRGPGNTIYF
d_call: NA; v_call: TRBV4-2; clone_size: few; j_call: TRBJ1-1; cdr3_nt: TGTGCCAGCAGCCAAGAAGTGAGGAACACTGAAGCTTTCTTT; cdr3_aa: CASSQEVRNTEAFF
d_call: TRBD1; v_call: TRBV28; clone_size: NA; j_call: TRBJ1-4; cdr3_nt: TGTGCCAGCAGTTGGGGACAGGCGTACCCGTTTTTT; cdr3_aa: CASSWGQAYPFF
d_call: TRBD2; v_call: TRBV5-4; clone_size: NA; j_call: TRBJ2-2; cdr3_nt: TGTGCCAGCAGCTCGACTAGCGCGAACACCGGGGAGCTGTTTTTT; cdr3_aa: CASSSTSANTGELFF
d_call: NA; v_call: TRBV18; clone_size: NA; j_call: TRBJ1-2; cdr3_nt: TGTGCCAGCTCACCAGATTTGGGACACCGCTATGGCTACACCTTC; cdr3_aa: CASSPDLGHRYGYTF
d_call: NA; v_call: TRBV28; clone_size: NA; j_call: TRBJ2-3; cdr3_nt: TGTGCCAGCAGTTTGTCCGGACCAAGCACAGATACGCAGTATTTT; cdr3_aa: CASSLSGPSTDTQYF
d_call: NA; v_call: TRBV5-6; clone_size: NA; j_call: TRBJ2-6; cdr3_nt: TGTGCCAGCAGCTTAGGGGGAGGAATGGCTGGGGCCAACGTCCTGACTTTC; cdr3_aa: CASSLGGGMAGANVLTF
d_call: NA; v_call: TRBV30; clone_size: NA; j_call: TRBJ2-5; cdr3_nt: TGTGCCTGGACCATGAGGGCAGGAGAGACCCAGTACTTC; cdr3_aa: CAWTMRAGETQYF
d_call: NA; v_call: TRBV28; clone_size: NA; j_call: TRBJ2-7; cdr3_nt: TGTGCCAGCAGTTTCCCTAAGTACGAGCAGTACTTC; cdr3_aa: CASSFPKYEQYF
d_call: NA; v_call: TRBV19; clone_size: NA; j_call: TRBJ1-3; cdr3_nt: TGTGCCAGTAAACGGGACACCATATATTTT; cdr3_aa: CASKRDTIYF
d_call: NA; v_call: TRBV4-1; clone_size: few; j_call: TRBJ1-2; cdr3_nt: TGCGCCAGCAGCCCCAACCCGACAGAGGACTATGGCTACACCTTC; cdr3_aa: CASSPNPTEDYGYTF
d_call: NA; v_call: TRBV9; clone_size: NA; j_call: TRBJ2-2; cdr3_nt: TGTGCCAGCAGCTGGAGGCCCGGGGAGCTGTTTTTT; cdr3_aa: CASSWRPGELFF
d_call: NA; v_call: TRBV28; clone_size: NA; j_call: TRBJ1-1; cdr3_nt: TGTGCCAGCAGTTTACCAGGACTGAACACTGAAGCTTTCTTT; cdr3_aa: CASSLPGLNTEAFF
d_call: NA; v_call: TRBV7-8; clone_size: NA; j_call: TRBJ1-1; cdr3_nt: TGTGCCAGCAGCTCCGGACTCCACGGTACTGAAGCTTTCTTT; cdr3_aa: CASSSGLHGTEAFF
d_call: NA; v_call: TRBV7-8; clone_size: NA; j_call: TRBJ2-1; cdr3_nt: TGTGCCAGCAGCTCCCGCGAGAGCGGACGTTACAATGAGCAGTTCTTC; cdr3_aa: CASSSRESGRYNEQFF
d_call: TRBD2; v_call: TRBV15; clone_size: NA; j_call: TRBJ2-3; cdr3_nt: TGTGCCACCAGCAGAGGGGCGGGGGGAACCGCGACCGCACAGTATTTT; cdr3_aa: CATSRGAGGTATAQYF
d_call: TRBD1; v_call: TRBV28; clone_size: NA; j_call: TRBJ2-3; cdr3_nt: TGTGCCAGCAGTTCACCCGACAGGGGAAGAGGGACAGATACGCAGTATTTT; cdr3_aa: CASSSPDRGRGTDTQYF
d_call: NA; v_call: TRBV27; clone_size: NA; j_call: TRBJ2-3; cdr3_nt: TGTGCCAGCCGAAGTAGCACAGATACGCAGTATTTT; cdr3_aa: CASRSSTDTQYF
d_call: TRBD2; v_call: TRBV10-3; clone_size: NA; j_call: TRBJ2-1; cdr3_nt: TGTGCCATCAGTTCCTCTCTAGCGGGAGAGGGTGAGCAGTTCTTC; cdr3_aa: CAISSSLAGEGEQFF
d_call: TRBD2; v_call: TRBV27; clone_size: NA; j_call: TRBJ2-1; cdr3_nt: TGTGCCAGCACCTGGGCGGGAGGGGGCATCCGGGAGCAGTTCTTC; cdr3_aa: CASTWAGGGIREQFF
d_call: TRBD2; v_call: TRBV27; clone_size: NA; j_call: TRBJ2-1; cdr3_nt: TGTGCCAGCAGTTTATCCCGGGTGGGACTAGCGAGGGGGAGTGAGCAGTTCTTC; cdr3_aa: CASSLSRVGLARGSEQFF